This TCR beta chain is from a study of human T cells and chemical hapten exposure. The CDR3 loop spans 15 amino acids. Germline loops: CDR1 MGHRA, CDR2 YSYEKL. The trim removed 1 base at V and 8 bases at J, leaving 4 bases unmatched. The time point: patch test 2, 6 weeks after DPC sensitization. The treatment here: therapeutic diphenylcyclopropenone sensitization with weekly scalp DPC. MiXCR, run by TCRdb on the RACE reads, gives a single entry per CDR3 protein. The data hold approximately 85,000 distinct CDR3 sequences, with around 9.6% observed a single time. This clonotype appeared many times. The chain uses TRBV4-1 and TRBJ2-1; 11 bases are a match to TRBD2. The sequenced sample was whole blood, obtained in connection with sensitization to the hapten diphenylcyclopropenone (DPC). This TCR was sampled from a woman younger than 45 with alopecia areata. Some clones in this sample may be carry-over from other donors' samples. The CDR3 region is CASSQGLAGRDEQFF. CDR3 nucleotides: TGCGCCAGCAGCCAAGGACTAGCGGGGCGGGATGAGCAGTTCTTC.